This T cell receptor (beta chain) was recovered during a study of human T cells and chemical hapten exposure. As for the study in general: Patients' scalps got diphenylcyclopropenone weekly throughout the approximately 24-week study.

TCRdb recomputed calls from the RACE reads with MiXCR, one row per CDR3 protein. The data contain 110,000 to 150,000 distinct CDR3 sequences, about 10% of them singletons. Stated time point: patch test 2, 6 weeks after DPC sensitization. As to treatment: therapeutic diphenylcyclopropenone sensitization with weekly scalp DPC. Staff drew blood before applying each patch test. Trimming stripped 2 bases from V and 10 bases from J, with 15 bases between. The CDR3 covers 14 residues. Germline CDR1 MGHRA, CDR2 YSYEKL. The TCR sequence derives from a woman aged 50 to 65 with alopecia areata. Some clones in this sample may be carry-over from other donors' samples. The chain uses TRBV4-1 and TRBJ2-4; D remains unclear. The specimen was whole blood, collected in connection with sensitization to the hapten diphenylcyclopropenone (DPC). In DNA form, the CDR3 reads TGCGCCAGCAGCCAACCCGACACCATCGGGATTCAGTACTTC. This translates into CASSQPDTIGIQYF.